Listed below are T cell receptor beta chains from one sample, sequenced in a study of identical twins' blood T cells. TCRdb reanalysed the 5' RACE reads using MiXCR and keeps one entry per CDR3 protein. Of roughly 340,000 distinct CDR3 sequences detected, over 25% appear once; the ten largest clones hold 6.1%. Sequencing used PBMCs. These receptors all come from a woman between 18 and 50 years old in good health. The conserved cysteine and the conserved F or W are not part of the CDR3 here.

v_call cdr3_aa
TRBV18 ASSPRQSEAF
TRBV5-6 ASSLYRDRGVNEQF
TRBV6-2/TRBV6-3 ASSYSSVEGQF
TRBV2 ASSLIWTGNEQF
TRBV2 ASALTGQETQY
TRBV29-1 SVDVMNTEAF
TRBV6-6 ASRVNRLSDTQY
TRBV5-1 ASSLDAGTLSGYT
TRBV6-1 ASSRTPGAYGYT
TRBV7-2 ASSPGQVFDLAKNIQY
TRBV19 ASSPGGRGAEAF
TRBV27 ASNGGVGYT
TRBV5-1 ASNWALLSRTEAF
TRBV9 ASSVIEGYEQY
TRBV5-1 ASRRADTQY
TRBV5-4 ASSGRRRSAGLAGERETQY
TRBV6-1 AGGEIWETQY
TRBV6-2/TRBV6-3 ASTLAGNTGELF
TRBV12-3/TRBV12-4 ASSPQLNQPQH
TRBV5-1 ASSRQGAMNTEAF
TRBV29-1 SVEDPAGILEQY
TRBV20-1 SARDRKGINYGYT
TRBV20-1 SAPNRVPNGEQF
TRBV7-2 AGSLGVFGTEAF
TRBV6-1 ASSLAGDNGELF
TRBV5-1 ASSLGTGAGNTIY
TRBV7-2 ASSLSGPEAF
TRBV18 ASREGGIYEQY
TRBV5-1 ASSWTVDTEAF
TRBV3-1 ASSQGSRTGLHYGYT
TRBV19 ASSPNLAGVGEQY
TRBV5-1 ASSPGGASNQPQH
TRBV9 ASSVGTVNQPQH
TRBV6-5 ASSYSQQSGGEKLF
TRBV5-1 ASSSYISTDTQY
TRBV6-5 ASSYTIPGDSGNTIY
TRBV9 ASNPGATNYGYT
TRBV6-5 ASRGGITEAF
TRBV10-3 AISESMGKGTRSHRQF
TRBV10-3 AIKGQGVDTIY
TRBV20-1 SARETGSGTEAF
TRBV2 ASSSYRASNQPQH
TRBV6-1 ASSYGTDNTGELF
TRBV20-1 SARRGTDNQPQH
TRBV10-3 AIRTGSKNTEAF
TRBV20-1 SAVGTDNEKLF
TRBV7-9 ASSRSRTSGRTDTQY
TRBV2 ASSGQSLIAKNIQY